The 26 T cell receptor beta chains given below trace back to one sample, sequenced in a study of T cells in Graves' hyperthyroidism and ophthalmopathy. Amplified regions were TCR beta CDR3 sequences from RNA transcripts. Researchers ran a first-round RT-PCR on the TCR CDR3 using the HTBI primer set. Each CDR3 protein is one row after TCRdb ran MiXCR on the multiplex PCR reads. There are approximately 380,000 distinct CDR3 sequences in the sample; roughly 19% occur only once, and 3.7% lies in the top ten. The sequenced sample was blood. These receptors all come from a woman under 30 with Graves' hyperthyroidism.

The table lists this clonotype with many counts. The chain has TRBV6-1 and TRBJ2-2, with 8 bases aligning to TRBD2. J gave up 4 bases and V 6 bases, and 7 bases lay outside the gene matches. This CDR3 is 15 amino acids long. Germline V lookup: CDR1 MNHNS, CDR2 SASEGT. The CDR3 bases are TGTGCCAGCAGACCACGGGGGGGAGGCACCGGGGAGCTGTTTTTT. Translating it yields CASRPRGGGTGELFF.

This clonotype was detected ten times or more. The chain joins TRBV12-3 or TRBV12-4 to TRBJ1-1, with D possibly TRBD1 on 6 matching bases. CDR3 length equals 15 residues. The V and J ends lost 3 bases and 1 base respectively, with 12 bases between them. The CDR3 here is CASSFSTGKNTEAFF. CDR3 bases: TGTGCCAGCAGTTTTTCGACAGGAAAGAACACTGAAGCTTTCTTT.

In this sample, this clonotype turned up many times. The V call is TRBV19, the J call TRBJ2-5, with D perhaps matching TRBD2 (6 bases). This CDR3 has 13 residues. Germline CDR1 and CDR2: LNHDA and SQIVND (reference sequence). The V end lost 6 bases, the J end lost 2 bases, and 10 bases lay between the germline ends. The CDR3 region has the DNA TGTGCCAGTAGGCGGGACGTGCAAGAGACCCAGTACTTC. This gives the protein CASRRDVQETQYF.

In this sample, this clonotype turned up many times. The V gene is TRBV20-1, the J gene TRBJ1-5; the D gene is possibly TRBD1 (6 bases). From germline, CDR1 is DFQATT and CDR2 SNEGSKA (reference sequence). The CDR3 is 13 residues long. V was cut by 7 bases and J by 7 bases, with 17 bases left in between. DNA of the CDR3: TGCAGTGGCAGGGGCAGGGGAGGCCAGCCCCAGCATTTT. This encodes CSGRGRGGQPQHF.

This clonotype was seen repeatedly, ten times or more. This chain links TRBV12-3 or TRBV12-4 with TRBJ2-7, with no clear D. V lost 6 bases to trimming and J lost 7 bases, with 13 bases between them. There are 12 residues in the CDR3. The CDR3 here is CASSPGLREQYF. The CDR3 DNA is TGTGCCAGCAGCCCCGGGTTGAGGGAGCAGTACTTC.

About this clonotype: Mismatch with germline at one junction end may stem from a read error. The CDR3: CASSFLAGFQETQYF. The CDR3 DNA is TGTGCTAGCAGCTTCTTAGCGGGGTTCCAAGAGACCCAGTACTTC. This chain links TRBV7-7 with TRBJ2-5; 8 bases agree with TRBD2. Germline V gene sequence: CDR1 SSHAT, CDR2 FNYEAQ (reference sequence). This CDR3 region has 15 residues.

This clonotype appeared many times. The chain has TRBV2 and TRBJ1-1; D is unresolved. V was clipped by 6 bases and J by 1 base, with 15 bases between them. Germline V gene lookup returns CDR1 SNHLY and CDR2 FYNNEI. This CDR3 is 15 amino acids long. The CDR3 DNA follows: TGTGCCAGCAGGACACCCCAGAAGGCGAACACTGAAGCTTTCTTT. Translation: CASRTPQKANTEAFF.

This clonotype was counted at least ten times. The V and J genes are TRBV11-2 and TRBJ1-5; D perhaps matches TRBD1 (5 bases). In germline, CDR1 is SGHAT, CDR2 FQNNGV. Trimming took off 2 bases at V and 2 bases at J, with 13 bases between the two ends. The CDR3 has 16 amino acids. In DNA form, the CDR3 reads TGTGCCAGCAGCTTAAACGGGGGGTTGGGCAATCAGCCCCAGCATTTT. Amino acids: CASSLNGGLGNQPQHF.

The sample holds many counts of this clonotype. The chain couples TRBV20-1 to TRBJ1-2, with TRBD1 identical over 8 bases. Trimming took 7 bases from V and 4 from J; bases not matched to a gene: 5. Germline V gene sequence: CDR1 DFQATT, CDR2 SNEGSKA (reference sequence). The CDR3 is made up of 12 amino acids. The CDR3 here is CSVRTGTYGYTF. CDR3 nucleotide sequence: TGCAGTGTCCGGACAGGGACCTATGGCTACACCTTC.

This clonotype was counted many times. The J gene is TRBJ2-2, the V gene TRBV20-1; TRBD2 matches 10 bases. Germline-derived CDR1 and CDR2 are DFQATT and SNEGSKA (reference sequence). The CDR3 sequence is 15 residues long. V gave up 5 bases and J gave up 3 bases; unmatched junction bases: 6. In DNA form, the CDR3 reads TGCAGTGCTCCTAGCGGGGGATCATACACCGGGGAGCTGTTTTTT. The encoded protein is CSAPSGGSYTGELFF.

V gene TRBV3-1 combines with J gene TRBJ1-2; D call uncertain. The CDR3 length is 15 residues. Germline-derived CDR1 and CDR2 are LGHDT and YNNKEL (reference sequence). The V and J ends lost 4 bases and 4 bases respectively, with 16 bases between them. The CDR3 sequence is CASSLSRGRAYGYTF. The CDR3 DNA follows: TGTGCCAGCAGCCTTTCGAGAGGGCGTGCCTATGGCTACACCTTC.

Many counts were recorded for this clonotype. The chain couples TRBV28 to TRBJ1-5, with TRBD1 identical over 7 bases. This CDR3 is built from 14 residues. Looked up from germline, CDR1 is MDHEN and CDR2 is SYDVKM. The V and J ends lost 4 bases and 7 bases, in that order; junction bases with no gene match: 7. CDR3 sequence reads: CASSSDRTVQPQHF. Written as DNA, the CDR3 is TGTGCCAGCAGTTCGGACAGGACAGTGCAGCCCCAGCATTTT.

The V gene is TRBV4-2, the J gene TRBJ2-5; TRBD2 aligns across 9 bases. The CDR3 is 15 residues long. Per the germline V gene, CDR1 is LGHNA and CDR2 is YNFKEQ. V lost 5 bases to trimming and J lost 2 bases; unmatched junction nucleotides: 6. CDR3 residues: CASSETSGSQETQYF. The CDR3 coding sequence is TGTGCCAGCAGCGAAACTAGCGGGTCTCAAGAGACCCAGTACTTC.

This clonotype was picked up many times. The chain couples TRBV12-3 or TRBV12-4 to TRBJ1-5; weak D call: TRBD1 (6 bases). V shed 6 bases and J shed 4 bases, with 10 bases lying between them. This CDR3 contains 13 residues. CDR3: CASSRGVNQPQHF. The DNA of the CDR3 is TGTGCCAGCAGCAGGGGTGTAAATCAGCCCCAGCATTTT.

V is TRBV6-5 and J is TRBJ1-1; TRBD1 matches 9 bases. V gave up 0 bases and J gave up 4 bases; unmatched junction bases: 3. CDR1 and CDR2 (germline): MNHEY, SVGAGI. CDR3 length: 15 amino acids. CDR3 amino acids: CASSYSGTGTTEAFF. The DNA of the CDR3 is TGTGCCAGCAGTTACTCGGGGACAGGGACCACTGAAGCTTTCTTT.

This clonotype was counted many times. The chain couples TRBV20-1 to TRBJ1-2; D gene uncertain. Per the germline V gene, CDR1 is DFQATT and CDR2 is SNEGSKA (reference sequence). CDR3 length equals 16 residues. V lost 3 bases to trimming and J lost 6 bases, with 23 bases between them. CDR3 sequence (DNA): TGCAGTGCTAGTAGCGCCAGATCGGGTGGGCAGAATGGCTACACCTTC. Its translation: CSASSARSGGQNGYTF.

This clonotype occurred many times. V and J are TRBV9 and TRBJ1-2; D is unclear. The CDR3 contains 14 residues. Trimming removed 4 bases from V and 6 bases from J, with 16 bases in between. Looked up from germline, CDR1 is SGDLS and CDR2 is YYNGEE. CDR3 DNA: TGTGCCAGCAGCCTACTAAGGAGGCAGGATGGCTACACCTTC. The encoded protein is CASSLLRRQDGYTF. The full variable domain, rest sourced from reference TRBV9 and TRBJ1-2, is DSGVTQTPKHLITATGQRVTLRCSPRSGDLSVYWYQQSLDQGLQFLIQYYNGEERAKGNILERFSAQQFPDLHSELNLSSLELGDSALYFCASSLLRRQDGYTFGSGTRLTVV.

This clonotype was detected many times. This chain connects TRBV13 to TRBJ2-5; 7 bases match TRBD1. The junction had 7 bases not matched to a gene; V was cut back by 5 bases and J by 1 base. The CDR3 runs to 15 residues. The V gene's germline CDR1 is PRHDT and CDR2 FYEKMQ (reference sequence). The CDR3 nucleotides read TGTGCCAGCAGCCGCACCAGGGACAGCCAAGAGACCCAGTACTTC. Translation gives CASSRTRDSQETQYF.

This clonotype showed up many times. This chain uses TRBV4-1 with TRBJ1-1; no firm D call. Germline V CDR1 and CDR2: MGHRA, YSYEKL. CDR3 length: 15 residues. V was cut by 2 bases and J by 1 base, with 11 bases left in between. The CDR3 region is CASSQIEAANTEAFF. The CDR3 bases are TGCGCCAGCAGCCAAATTGAGGCAGCGAACACTGAAGCTTTCTTT.

This clonotype was seen at least ten times. The V and J genes are TRBV7-2 and TRBJ2-5; 8 bases map to TRBD1. V was pared by 4 bases and J by 5 bases, with 12 bases of the junction left unmatched. Germline V lookup: CDR1 SGHTA, CDR2 FQGNSA. This CDR3 spans 16 amino acids. The CDR3, as DNA: TGTGCCAGCAGCTCCCCATGGACAGGGATTGGTGAGACCCAGTACTTC. Residues: CASSSPWTGIGETQYF.

The V gene is TRBV11-2, the J gene TRBJ2-7; TRBD1 agrees at 7 bases. Losses at the gene ends were 5 bases for V and 0 bases for J; bases not matched to a gene: 4. Germline CDR1 and CDR2: SGHAT and FQNNGV. This CDR3 spans 14 amino acids. The CDR3 here is CASSLGGSSYEQYV. CDR3 DNA sequence: TGTGCCAGCAGCCTAGGGGGCTCCTCCTACGAGCAGTACGTC.

The table lists this clonotype with a few counts. The chain recombines TRBV7-9 with TRBJ2-7; 10 positions match TRBD2. V lost 5 bases, J lost 1 base, and 8 bases stayed unmatched. The CDR3 extends over 16 amino acids. Per germline, CDR1 SEHNR and CDR2 FQNEAQ (reference sequence). The chain's CDR3 is CASSRPGTSASYEQYF. As DNA, the CDR3 is TGTGCCAGCAGCCGTCCCGGGACTAGCGCGTCCTACGAGCAGTACTTC.

This clonotype was detected a few times. V gene TRBV15 combines with J gene TRBJ2-1, with D possibly TRBD1 on 6 matching bases. This CDR3 is 15 amino acids long. Germline V gene lookup returns CDR1 LNHNV and CDR2 YYDKDF (reference sequence). The V gene lost 1 base and the J gene lost 3 bases, with 10 bases spanning the gap. CDR3 loop: CATSRAGANYNEQFF. The CDR3 DNA is TGTGCCACCAGCAGAGCAGGGGCGAACTACAATGAGCAGTTCTTC.

This clonotype was detected many times. CDR3 in DNA: TGTGCCAGCACGGTAAAGGACAGTCAAACCTACGAGCAGTACTTC. Its protein is CASTVKDSQTYEQYF. The gene calls are TRBV25-1 and TRBJ2-7, with D possibly being TRBD1 (6 bases). CDR1 is MGHDK, CDR2 SYGVNS, per germline. Between the trimmed V and J ends, which lost 7 bases and 2 bases, there was a span of 18 bases. This CDR3 contains 15 residues.

Ten or more counts support this clonotype. V is TRBV20-1 and J is TRBJ2-5; 11 positions agree with TRBD2. The CDR3 has 15 amino acids. V was clipped by 6 bases and J by 1 base; unmatched bases: 7. CDR1 and CDR2 from the germline V gene are DFQATT and SNEGSKA (reference sequence). The CDR3 is CSALRLAGFQETQYF. The CDR3, as DNA: TGCAGTGCCCTGCGACTAGCGGGGTTCCAAGAGACCCAGTACTTC.

In regard to this clonotype: Compared with germline, one end of the junction differs, possibly owing to a read error. V usage is TRBV6-1 and J usage is TRBJ1-2; D unresolved. The CDR3 runs 14 residues. From germline, CDR1 is MNHNS and CDR2 SASEGT. The CDR3 spells CASRSRGSLYDYTF. CDR3 nucleotide sequence: TGTGCCAGCAGGTCCCGTGGGTCTTTGTATGACTACACCTTC.